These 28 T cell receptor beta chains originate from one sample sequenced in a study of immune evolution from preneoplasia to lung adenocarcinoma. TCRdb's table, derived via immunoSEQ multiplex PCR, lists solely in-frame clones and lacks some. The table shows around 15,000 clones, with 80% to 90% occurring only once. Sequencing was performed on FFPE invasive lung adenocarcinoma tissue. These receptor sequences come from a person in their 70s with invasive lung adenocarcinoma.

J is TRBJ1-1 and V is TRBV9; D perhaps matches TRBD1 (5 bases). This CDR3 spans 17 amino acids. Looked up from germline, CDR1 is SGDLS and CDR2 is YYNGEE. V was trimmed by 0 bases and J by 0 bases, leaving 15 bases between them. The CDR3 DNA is TGTGCCAGCAGCGTAGACCCTGGAACAGGTGTGAACACTGAAGCTTTCTTT. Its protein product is CASSVDPGTGVNTEAFF.

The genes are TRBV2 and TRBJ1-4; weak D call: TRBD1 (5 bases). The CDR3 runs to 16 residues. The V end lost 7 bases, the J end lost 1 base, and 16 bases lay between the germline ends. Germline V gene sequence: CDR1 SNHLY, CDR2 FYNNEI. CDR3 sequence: CASNPRWGVTNEKLFF. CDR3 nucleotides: TGTGCCAGCAACCCTAGGTGGGGGGTAACTAATGAAAAACTGTTTTTT.

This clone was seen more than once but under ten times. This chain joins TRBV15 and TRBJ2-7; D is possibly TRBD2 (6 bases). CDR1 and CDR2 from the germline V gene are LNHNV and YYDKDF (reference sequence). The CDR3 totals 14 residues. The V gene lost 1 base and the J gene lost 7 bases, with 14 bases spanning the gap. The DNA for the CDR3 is TGTGCCACCAGCAGAGTTTTGGCAGGGAGGGAGCAGTACTTC. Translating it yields CATSRVLAGREQYF.

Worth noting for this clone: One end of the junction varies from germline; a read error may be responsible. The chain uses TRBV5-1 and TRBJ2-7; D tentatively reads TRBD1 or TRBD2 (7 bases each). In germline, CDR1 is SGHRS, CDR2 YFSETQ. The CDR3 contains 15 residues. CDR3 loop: CASSLGGGQIYEQYF. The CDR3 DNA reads TGCGCCAGCAGCTTGGGGGGGGGACAGATCTACGAGCAGTATTTC. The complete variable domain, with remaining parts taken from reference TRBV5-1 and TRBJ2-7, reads KAGVTQTPRYLIKTRGQQVTLSCSPISGHRSVSWYQQTPGQGLQFLFEYFSETQRNKGNFPGRFSGRQFSNSRSEMNVSTLELGDSALYLCASSLGGGQIYEQYFGPGTRLTVT.

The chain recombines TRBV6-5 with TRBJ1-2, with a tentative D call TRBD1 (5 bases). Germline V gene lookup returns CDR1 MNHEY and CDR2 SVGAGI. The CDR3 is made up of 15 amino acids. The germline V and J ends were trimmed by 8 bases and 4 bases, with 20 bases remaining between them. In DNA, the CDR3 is TGTGCCAGCTCACCGCGGATAGCAGGGTCCTATGGCTACACCTTC. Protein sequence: CASSPRIAGSYGYTF.

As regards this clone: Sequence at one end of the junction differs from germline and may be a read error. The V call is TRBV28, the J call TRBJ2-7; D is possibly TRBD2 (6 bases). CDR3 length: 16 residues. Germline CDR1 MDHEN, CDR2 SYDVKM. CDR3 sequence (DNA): TGTGCCAGTAGTTTAACTGGGCTGAGCGGGTCCTACGAGCAGTACTTC. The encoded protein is CASSLTGLSGSYEQYF.

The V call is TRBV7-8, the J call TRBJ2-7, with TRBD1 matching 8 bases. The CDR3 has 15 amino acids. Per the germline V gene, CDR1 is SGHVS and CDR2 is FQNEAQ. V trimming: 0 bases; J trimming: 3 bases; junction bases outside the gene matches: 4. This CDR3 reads CASSLARGQGYEQYF. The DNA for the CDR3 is TGTGCCAGCAGCTTAGCGCGTGGACAGGGCTACGAGCAGTACTTC. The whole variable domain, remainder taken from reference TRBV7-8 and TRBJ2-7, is GAGVSQSPRYKVAKRGQDVALRCDPISGHVSLFWYQQALGQGPEFLTYFQNEAQLDKSGLPSDRFFAERPEGSVSTLKIQRTQQEDSAVYLCASSLARGQGYEQYFGPGTRLTVT.

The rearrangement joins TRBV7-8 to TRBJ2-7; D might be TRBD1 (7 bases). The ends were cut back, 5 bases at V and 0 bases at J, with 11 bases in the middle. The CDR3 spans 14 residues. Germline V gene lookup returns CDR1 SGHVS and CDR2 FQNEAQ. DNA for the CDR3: TGTGCCAGCAGCCGCGGGACAGCCTCCTACGAGCAGTACTTC. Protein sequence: CASSRGTASYEQYF. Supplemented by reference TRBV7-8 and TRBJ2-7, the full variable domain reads GAGVSQSPRYKVAKRGQDVALRCDPISGHVSLFWYQQALGQGPEFLTYFQNEAQLDKSGLPSDRFFAERPEGSVSTLKIQRTQQEDSAVYLCASSRGTASYEQYFGPGTRLTVT.

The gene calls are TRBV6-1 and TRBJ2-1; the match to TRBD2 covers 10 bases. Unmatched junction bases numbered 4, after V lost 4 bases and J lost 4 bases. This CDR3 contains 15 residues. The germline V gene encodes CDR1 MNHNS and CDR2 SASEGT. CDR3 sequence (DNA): TGTGCCAGCAGTGGAGAGACTAGCGGGTACAATGAGCAGTTCTTC. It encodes CASSGETSGYNEQFF.

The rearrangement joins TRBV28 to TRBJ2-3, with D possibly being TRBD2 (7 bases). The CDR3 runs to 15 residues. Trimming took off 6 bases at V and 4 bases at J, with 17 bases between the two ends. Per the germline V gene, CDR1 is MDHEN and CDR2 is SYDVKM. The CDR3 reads CASRRGGVDADTQYF. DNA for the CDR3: TGTGCCAGCAGACGAGGGGGGGTTGATGCAGATACGCAGTATTTT.

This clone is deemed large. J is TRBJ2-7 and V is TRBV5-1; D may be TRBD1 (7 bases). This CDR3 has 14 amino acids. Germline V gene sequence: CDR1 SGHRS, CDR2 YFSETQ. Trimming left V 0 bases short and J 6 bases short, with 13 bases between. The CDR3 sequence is CASSLAGGQSEQYF. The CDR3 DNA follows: TGCGCCAGCAGCTTGGCCGGGGGACAGAGCGAGCAGTACTTC. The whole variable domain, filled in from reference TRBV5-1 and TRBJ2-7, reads KAGVTQTPRYLIKTRGQQVTLSCSPISGHRSVSWYQQTPGQGLQFLFEYFSETQRNKGNFPGRFSGRQFSNSRSEMNVSTLELGDSALYLCASSLAGGQSEQYFGPGTRLTVT.

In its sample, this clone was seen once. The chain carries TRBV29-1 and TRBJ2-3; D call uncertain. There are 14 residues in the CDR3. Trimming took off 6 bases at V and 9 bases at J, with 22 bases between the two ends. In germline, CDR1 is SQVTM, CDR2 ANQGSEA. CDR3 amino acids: CSVPDGSPNPTQYF. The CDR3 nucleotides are TGCAGCGTACCCGATGGCTCCCCTAATCCCACGCAGTATTTT.

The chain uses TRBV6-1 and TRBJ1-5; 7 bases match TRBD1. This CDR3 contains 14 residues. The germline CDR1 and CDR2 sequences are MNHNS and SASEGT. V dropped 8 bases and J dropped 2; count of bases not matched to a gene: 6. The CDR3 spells CASGGGQGNQPQHF. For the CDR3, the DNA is TGTGCCAGCGGAGGCGGACAGGGCAATCAGCCCCAGCATTTT.

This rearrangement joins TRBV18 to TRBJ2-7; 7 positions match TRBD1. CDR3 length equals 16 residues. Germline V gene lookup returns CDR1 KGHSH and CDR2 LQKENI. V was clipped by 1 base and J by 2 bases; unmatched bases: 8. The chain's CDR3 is CASSPQGATGTYEQYF. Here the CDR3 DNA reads TGTGCCAGCTCACCACAGGGTGCGACAGGGACCTACGAGCAGTACTTC.

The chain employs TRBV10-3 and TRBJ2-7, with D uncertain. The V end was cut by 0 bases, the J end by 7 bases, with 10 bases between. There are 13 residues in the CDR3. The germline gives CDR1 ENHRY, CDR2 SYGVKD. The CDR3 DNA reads TGTGCCATCAGTGAGTCTGGGTTGGGGGAGCAGTACTTC. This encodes CAISESGLGEQYF.

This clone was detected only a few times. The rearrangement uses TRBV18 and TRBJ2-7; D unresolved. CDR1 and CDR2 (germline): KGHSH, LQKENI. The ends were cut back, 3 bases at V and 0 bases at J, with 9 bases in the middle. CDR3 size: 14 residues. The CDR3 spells CASSPIQDSYEQYF. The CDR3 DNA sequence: TGTGCCAGCTCACCGATCCAGGACTCCTACGAGCAGTACTTC.

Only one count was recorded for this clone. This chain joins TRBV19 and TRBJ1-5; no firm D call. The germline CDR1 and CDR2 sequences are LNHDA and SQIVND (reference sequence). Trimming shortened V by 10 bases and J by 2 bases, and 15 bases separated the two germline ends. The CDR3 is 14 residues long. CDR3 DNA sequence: TGTGCCACCCAAGGCGGACTGGGCAATCAGCCCCAGCATTTT. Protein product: CATQGGLGNQPQHF. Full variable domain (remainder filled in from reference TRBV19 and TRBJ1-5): DGGITQSPKYLFRKEGQNVTLSCEQNLNHDAMYWYRQDPGQGLRLIYYSQIVNDFQKGDIAEGYSVSREKKESFPLTVTSAQKNPTAFYLCATQGGLGNQPQHFGDGTRLSIL.

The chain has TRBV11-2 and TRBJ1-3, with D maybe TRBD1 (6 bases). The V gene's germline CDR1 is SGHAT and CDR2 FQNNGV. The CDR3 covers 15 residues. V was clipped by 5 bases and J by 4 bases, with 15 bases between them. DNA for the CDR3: TGTGCCAGCAGCCGACACAGGGAATGGGGAAACACCATATATTTT. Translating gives CASSRHREWGNTIYF.

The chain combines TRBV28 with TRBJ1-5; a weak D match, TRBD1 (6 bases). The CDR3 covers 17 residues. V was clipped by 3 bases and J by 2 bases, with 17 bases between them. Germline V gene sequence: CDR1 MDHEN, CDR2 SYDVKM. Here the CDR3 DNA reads TGTGCCAGCAGTTTGTCTGCCCTAAAGGGGGGCAATCAGCCCCAGCATTTT. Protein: CASSLSALKGGNQPQHF.

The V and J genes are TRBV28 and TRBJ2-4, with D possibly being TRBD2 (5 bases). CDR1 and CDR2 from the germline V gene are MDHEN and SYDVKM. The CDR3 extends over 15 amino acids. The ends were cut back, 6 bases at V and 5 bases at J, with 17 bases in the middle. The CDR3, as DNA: TGTGCCAGCAGCTCAGCCGGGGTAGTCGAAAACATTCAGTACTTC. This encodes CASSSAGVVENIQYF.

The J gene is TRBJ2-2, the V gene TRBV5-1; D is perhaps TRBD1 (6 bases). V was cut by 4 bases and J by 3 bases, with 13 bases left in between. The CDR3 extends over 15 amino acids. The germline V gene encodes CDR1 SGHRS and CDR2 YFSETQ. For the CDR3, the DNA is TGCGCCAGCAGCCGGAACCACAGGGACACCGGGGAGCTGTTTTTT. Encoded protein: CASSRNHRDTGELFF. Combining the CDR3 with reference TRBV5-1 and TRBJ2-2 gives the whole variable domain KAGVTQTPRYLIKTRGQQVTLSCSPISGHRSVSWYQQTPGQGLQFLFEYFSETQRNKGNFPGRFSGRQFSNSRSEMNVSTLELGDSALYLCASSRNHRDTGELFFGEGSRLTVL.

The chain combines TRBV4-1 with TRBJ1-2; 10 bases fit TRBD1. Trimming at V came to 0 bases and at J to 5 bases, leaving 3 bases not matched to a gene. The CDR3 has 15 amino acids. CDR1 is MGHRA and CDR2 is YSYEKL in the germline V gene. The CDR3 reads CASSQEGQGGYGYTF. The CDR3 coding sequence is TGCGCCAGCAGCCAAGAAGGACAGGGGGGGTATGGCTACACCTTC.

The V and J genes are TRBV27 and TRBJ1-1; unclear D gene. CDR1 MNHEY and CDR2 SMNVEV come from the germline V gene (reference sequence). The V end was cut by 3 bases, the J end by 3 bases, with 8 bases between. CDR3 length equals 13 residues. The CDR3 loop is CASSFREDTEAFF. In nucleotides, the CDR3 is TGTGCCAGCAGTTTTAGGGAGGACACTGAAGCTTTCTTT.

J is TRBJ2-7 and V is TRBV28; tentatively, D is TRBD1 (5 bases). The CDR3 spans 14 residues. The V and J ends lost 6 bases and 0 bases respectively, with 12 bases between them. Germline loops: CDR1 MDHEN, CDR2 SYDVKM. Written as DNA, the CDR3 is TGTGCCAGCAGACTAACGGACAACTCCTACGAGCAGTACTTC. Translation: CASRLTDNSYEQYF.

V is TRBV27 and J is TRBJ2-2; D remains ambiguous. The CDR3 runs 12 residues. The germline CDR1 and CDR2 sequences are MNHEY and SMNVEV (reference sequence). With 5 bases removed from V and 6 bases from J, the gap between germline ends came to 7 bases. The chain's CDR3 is CASSPNSGELFF. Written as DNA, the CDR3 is TGTGCCAGCAGTCCCAATTCCGGGGAGCTGTTTTTT.

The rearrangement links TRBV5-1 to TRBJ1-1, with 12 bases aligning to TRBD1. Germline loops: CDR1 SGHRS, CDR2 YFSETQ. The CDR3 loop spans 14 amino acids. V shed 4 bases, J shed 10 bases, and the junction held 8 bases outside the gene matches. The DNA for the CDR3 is TGCGCCAGCAGCCGGGGACAGGGGGCCCTTGGAGCTTTCTTT. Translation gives CASSRGQGALGAFF.

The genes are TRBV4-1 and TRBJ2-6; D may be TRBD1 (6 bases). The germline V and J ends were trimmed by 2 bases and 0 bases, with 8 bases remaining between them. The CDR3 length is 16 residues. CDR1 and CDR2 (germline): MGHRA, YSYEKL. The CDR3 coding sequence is TGCGCCAGCAGCCAAATAGGGGGCTCTGGGGCCAACGTCCTGACTTTC. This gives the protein CASSQIGGSGANVLTF.

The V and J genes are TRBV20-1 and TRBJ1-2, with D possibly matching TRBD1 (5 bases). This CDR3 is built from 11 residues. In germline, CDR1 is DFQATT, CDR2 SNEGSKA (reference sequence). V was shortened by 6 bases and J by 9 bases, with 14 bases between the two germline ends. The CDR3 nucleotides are TGCAGTGCCCGGTGGGACTACAGCTACACCTTC. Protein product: CSARWDYSYTF.